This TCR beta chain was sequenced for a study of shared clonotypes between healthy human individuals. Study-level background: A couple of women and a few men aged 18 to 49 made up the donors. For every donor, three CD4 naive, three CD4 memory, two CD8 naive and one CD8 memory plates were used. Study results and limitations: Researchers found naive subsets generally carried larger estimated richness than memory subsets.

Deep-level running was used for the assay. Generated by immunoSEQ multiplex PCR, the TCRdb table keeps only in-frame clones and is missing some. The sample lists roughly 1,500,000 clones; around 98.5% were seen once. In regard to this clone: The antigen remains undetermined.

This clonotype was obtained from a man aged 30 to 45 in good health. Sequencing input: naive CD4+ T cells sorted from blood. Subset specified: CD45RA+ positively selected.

The CDR3, as DNA: TGTGCCAGCAGCGTACAGGTCCCCTACGAGCAGTACTTC. Its translation is CASSVQVPYEQYF. The rearrangement joins TRBV11-2 to TRBJ2-7; TRBD1 is a possible D gene (5 bases). CDR1 and CDR2 from the germline V gene are SGHAT and FQNNGV. The V and J ends lost 5 bases and 2 bases respectively, with 10 bases between them. The CDR3 is 13 residues long.